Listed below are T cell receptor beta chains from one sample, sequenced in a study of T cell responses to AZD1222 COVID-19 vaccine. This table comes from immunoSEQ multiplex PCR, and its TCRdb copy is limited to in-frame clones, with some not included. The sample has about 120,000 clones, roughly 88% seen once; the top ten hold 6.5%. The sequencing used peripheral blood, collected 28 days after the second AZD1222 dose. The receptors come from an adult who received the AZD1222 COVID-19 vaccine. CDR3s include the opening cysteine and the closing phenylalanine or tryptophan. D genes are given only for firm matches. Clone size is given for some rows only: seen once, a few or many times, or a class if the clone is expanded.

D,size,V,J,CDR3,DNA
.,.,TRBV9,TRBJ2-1,CASSVVQENEQFF,TGTGCCAGCAGCGTAGTCCAGGAGAATGAGCAGTTCTTC
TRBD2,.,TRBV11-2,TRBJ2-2,CASSLGAGGASGELFF,TGTGCCAGCAGCTTAGGAGCCGGGGGGGCGTCCGGGGAGCTGTTTTTT
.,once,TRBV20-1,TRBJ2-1,CSASLSENEQFF,TGCAGTGCTAGTCTCAGTGAAAATGAGCAGTTCTTC
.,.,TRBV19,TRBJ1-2,CASTTLSGLYGYTF,TGTGCCAGTACCACGCTCTCCGGTTTATATGGCTACACCTTC
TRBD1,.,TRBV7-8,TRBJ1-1,CASSLTGNGGTEAFF,TGTGCCAGCAGCCTGACAGGGAATGGGGGCACTGAAGCTTTCTTT
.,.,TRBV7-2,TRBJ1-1,CASSFRLNTEAFF,TGTGCCAGCAGCTTCAGGTTGAACACTGAAGCTTTCTTT
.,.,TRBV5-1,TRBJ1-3,CASSLALSKGDTIYF,TGCGCCAGCAGCTTGGCCCTGTCAAAGGGGGACACCATATATTTT
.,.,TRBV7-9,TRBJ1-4,CASSPAEKLFF,TGTGCCAGCAGCCCCGCCGAAAAACTGTTTTTT
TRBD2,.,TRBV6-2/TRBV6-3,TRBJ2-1,CASSRYPGLAGGLYNEQFF,TGTGCCAGCAGTCGCTACCCGGGACTAGCGGGGGGGCTTTACAATGAGCAGTTCTTC
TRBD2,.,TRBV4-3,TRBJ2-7,CASSQDRGGTTYF,TGCGCCAGCAGCCAAGATCGGGGGGGGACCACGTACTTC
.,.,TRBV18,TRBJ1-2,CASSPGGSGGYTF,TGTGCCAGCTCACCAGGCGGGTCAGGTGGCTACACCTTC
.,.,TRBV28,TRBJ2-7,CASSLWRGSYEQYF,TGTGCCAGCAGTTTATGGCGGGGATCCTACGAGCAGTACTTC
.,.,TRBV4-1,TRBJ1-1,CASSQDIGNTEAFF,TGCGCCAGCAGCCAAGATATCGGGAACACTGAAGCTTTCTTT
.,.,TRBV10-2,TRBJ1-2,CASSVVTAYGYTF,TGCGCCAGCAGTGTCGTGACAGCTTATGGCTACACCTTC
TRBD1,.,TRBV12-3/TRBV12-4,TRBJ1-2,CASSLNRGGYTF,TGTGCCAGCAGTTTGAACAGGGGAGGCTACACCTTC
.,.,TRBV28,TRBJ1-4,CASSPIWGKLFF,TGTGCCAGCAGTCCAATATGGGGAAAACTGTTTTTT
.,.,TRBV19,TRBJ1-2,CASSIWGDNYGYTF,TGTGCCAGTAGTATCTGGGGGGATAACTATGGCTACACCTTC
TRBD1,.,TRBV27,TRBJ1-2,CASSLTGTGESYTF,TGTGCCAGCAGTTTAACTGGGACAGGCGAAAGCTACACCTTC
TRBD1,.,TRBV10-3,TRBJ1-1,CAIRQGAENTEAFF,TGTGCCATCAGGCAGGGGGCAGAGAACACTGAAGCTTTCTTT
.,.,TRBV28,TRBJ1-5,CASRTWGVDSNQPQHF,TGTGCCAGCAGAACCTGGGGAGTAGATAGCAATCAGCCCCAGCATTTT
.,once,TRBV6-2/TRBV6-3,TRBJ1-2,CASSYGGQIYLYGYTF,TGTGCCAGCAGTTACGGTGGACAGATCTATCTCTATGGCTACACCTTC
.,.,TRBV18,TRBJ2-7,CASSPTVYEQYF,TGTGCCAGCTCACCAACGGTCTACGAGCAGTACTTC
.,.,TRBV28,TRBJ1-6,CASRGGIDNSPLHF,TGTGCCAGCAGAGGGGGAATTGATAATTCACCCCTCCACTTT
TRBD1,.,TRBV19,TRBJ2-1,CASSIRDSSYNEQFF,TGTGCCAGTAGTATCCGGGACAGCTCCTACAATGAGCAGTTCTTC
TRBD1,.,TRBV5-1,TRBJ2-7,CASSPGDRSYEQYF,TGCGCCAGCAGCCCAGGGGACAGATCCTACGAGCAGTACTTC
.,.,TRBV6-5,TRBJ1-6,CASRQQGYNSPLHF,TGTGCCAGCAGGCAACAGGGTTATAATTCACCCCTCCACTTT
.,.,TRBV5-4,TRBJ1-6,CASSLEGNSPLHF,TGTGCCAGCAGCTTAGAGGGTAATTCACCCCTCCACTTT
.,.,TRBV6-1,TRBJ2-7,CASSYERGTYEQYF,TGTGCCAGCAGCTACGAACGGGGGACCTACGAGCAGTACTTC
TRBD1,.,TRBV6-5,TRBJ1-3,CASRDRAYPIYF,TGTGCCAGCAGGGACAGGGCTTATCCCATATATTTT
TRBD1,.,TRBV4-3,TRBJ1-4,CASSQLPQTGVEKLFF,TGCGCCAGCAGCCAACTTCCCCAGACAGGGGTCGAAAAACTGTTTTTT
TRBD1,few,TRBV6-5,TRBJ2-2,CASRTTDRGIGELFF,TGTGCCAGCAGGACCACTGACAGGGGTATAGGGGAGCTGTTTTTT
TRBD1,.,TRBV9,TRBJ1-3,CASSGRDSDPPGNTIYF,TGTGCCAGCAGCGGCCGGGACAGCGATCCCCCGGGAAACACCATATATTTT
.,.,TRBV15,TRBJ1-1,CATSRETKNTEAFF,TGTGCCACCAGCAGAGAAACCAAGAACACTGAAGCTTTCTTT
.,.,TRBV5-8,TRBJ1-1,CASSLSEGRDTEAFF,TGTGCCAGCAGCTTGTCCGAAGGAAGGGACACTGAAGCTTTCTTT
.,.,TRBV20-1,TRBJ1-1,CSASRPGLVMNTEAFF,TGCAGTGCTAGTCGCCCAGGCCTTGTCATGAACACTGAAGCTTTCTTT
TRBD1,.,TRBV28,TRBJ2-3,CASRLGGQSTDTQYF,TGTGCCAGCAGGTTAGGGGGACAGAGCACAGATACGCAGTATTTT
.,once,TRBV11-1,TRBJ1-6,CASSLRSQGPLHF,TGTGCCAGCAGCTTACGGTCCCAGGGGCCCCTCCACTTT
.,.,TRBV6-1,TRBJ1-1,CASSERAGAFF,TGTGCCAGCAGTGAACGGGCGGGAGCTTTCTTT
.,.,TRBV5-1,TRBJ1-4,CASSGENEKLFF,TGCGCCAGCAGCGGCGAGAATGAAAAACTGTTTTTT
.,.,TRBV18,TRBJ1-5,CASSPGDNQPQHF,TGTGCCAGCTCACCAGGGGACAATCAGCCCCAGCATTTT